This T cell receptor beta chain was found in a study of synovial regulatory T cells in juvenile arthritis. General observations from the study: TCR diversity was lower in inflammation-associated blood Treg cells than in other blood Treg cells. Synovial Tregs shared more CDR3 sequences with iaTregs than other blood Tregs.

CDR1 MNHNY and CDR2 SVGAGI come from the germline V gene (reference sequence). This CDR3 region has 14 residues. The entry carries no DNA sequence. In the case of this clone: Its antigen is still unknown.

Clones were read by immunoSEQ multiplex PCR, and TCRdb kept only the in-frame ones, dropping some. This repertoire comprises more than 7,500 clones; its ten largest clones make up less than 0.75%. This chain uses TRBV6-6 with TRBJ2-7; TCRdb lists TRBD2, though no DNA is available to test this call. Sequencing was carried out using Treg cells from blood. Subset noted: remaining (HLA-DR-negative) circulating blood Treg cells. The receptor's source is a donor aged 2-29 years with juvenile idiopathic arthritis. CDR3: CASRRGGAGYEQYF.